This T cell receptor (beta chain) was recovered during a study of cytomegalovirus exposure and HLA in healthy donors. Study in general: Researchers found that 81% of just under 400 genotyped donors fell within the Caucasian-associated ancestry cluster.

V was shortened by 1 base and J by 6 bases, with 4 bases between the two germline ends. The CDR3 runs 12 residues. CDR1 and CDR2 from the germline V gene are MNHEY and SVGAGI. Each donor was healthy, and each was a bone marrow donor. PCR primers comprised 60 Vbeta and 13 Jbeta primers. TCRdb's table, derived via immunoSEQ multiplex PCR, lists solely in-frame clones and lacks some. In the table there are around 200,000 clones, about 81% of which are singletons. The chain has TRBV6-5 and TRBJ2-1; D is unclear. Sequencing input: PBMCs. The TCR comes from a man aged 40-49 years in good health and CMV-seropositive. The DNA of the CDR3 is TGTGCCAGCAGTTACTTAGCCAATGAGCAGTTCTTC. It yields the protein CASSYLANEQFF.